The 2 T cell receptor beta chains below all came from one sample that was sequenced in a study of PD-1 blockade in classical Hodgkin lymphoma. After autologous stem cell transplantation all patients relapsed, and prior brentuximab vedotin exposure differed between cohorts. Profiled with immunoSEQ multiplex PCR; TCRdb holds only in-frame clones, not every one. The repertoire consists of 120,000 to 150,000 clones, with about four fifths occurring once and the leading ten covering roughly a tenth. This sample comprised peripheral blood mononuclear cells (PBMCs), obtained before the second cycle of nivolumab. The receptor set was obtained from a human donor with classical Hodgkin lymphoma.

The rearrangement links TRBV18 to TRBJ2-2; possibly TRBD1 for D (7 bases). The CDR3 has 17 residues. V was shortened by 2 bases and J by 0 bases, with 13 bases between the two germline ends. Germline-derived CDR1 and CDR2 are KGHSH and LQKENI. The CDR3 coding sequence is TGTGCCAGCTCACCAACCAGGGGGGTGTCGAACACCGGGGAGCTGTTTTTT. It translates to CASSPTRGVSNTGELFF. Full variable domain (outside the CDR3, taken from reference TRBV18 and TRBJ2-2): NAGVMQNPRHLVRRRGQEARLRCSPMKGHSHVYWYRQLPEEGLKFMVYLQKENIIDESGMPKERFSAEFPKEGPSILRIQQVVRGDSAAYFCASSPTRGVSNTGELFFGEGSRLTVL.

The chain has TRBV10-3 and TRBJ2-2, with 7 bases lining up with TRBD1. Per the germline V gene, CDR1 is ENHRY and CDR2 is SYGVKD. Germline trimming cut 0 bases from V and 4 bases from J; bases unmatched to any gene: 8. The length of the CDR3 is 17 residues. The CDR3 protein is CAISESKGTAVTGELFF. The DNA of the CDR3 is TGTGCCATCAGTGAGTCGAAGGGGACAGCGGTCACCGGGGAGCTGTTTTTT.